These T cell receptor beta chains were read from a single sample in a study of T cells after yellow fever vaccination. TCRdb re-called the 5' RACE reads through MiXCR, storing one row per CDR3 protein. The sample carries hundreds of thousands of distinct CDR3 sequences, approximately 3.9% recorded once. Sample: PBMCs, taken on the day of the yellow fever booster vaccination. The origin of the receptors is a man aged 18 to 30 who received the YFV17D yellow fever vaccine. CDR3s include the opening cysteine and the closing phenylalanine or tryptophan. Fields, in order: J gene, V gene, clone size, D gene, CDR3 DNA, CDR3 protein. D genes are given only for firm matches. Clone size appears in some rows only: once, few, many, or a class for an expanded clone.

TRBJ2-3 TRBV7-8 many TRBD2 TGTGCCAGCTCGGTTAACGGTGGGGGACTAGGCCCAGATACGCAGTATTTT CASSVNGGGLGPDTQYF
TRBJ2-5 TRBV5-6 few . TGTGCCAGCGCTAGGGGTAAAGAGACCCAGTACTTC CASARGKETQYF
TRBJ2-2 TRBV7-3 . . TGTGCCAGAAGCTCAATGCGGACCGGGGAGCTGTTTTTT CARSSMRTGELFF
TRBJ2-3 TRBV11-2 . . TGTGCCAGCAGCTTAGGACTTACCCCAGATACGCAGTATTTT CASSLGLTPDTQYF
TRBJ2-5 TRBV14 few TRBD2 TGTGCCAGCAGCCAACTACTAGCGGGGGTTGAGACCCAGTACTTC CASSQLLAGVETQYF
TRBJ1-5 TRBV20-1 many . TGCAGTGCTAGAGATCGTTGGGGAGGAAGGAATCAGCCCCAGCATTTT CSARDRWGGRNQPQHF
TRBJ2-2 TRBV12-3/TRBV12-4 few . TGTGCCAGCAGTCTGACGGGGGACACCGGGGAGCTGTTTTTT CASSLTGDTGELFF
TRBJ2-3 TRBV5-1 many . TGCGCCAGCAGCTTGGCAGGGAAGAGCGCAGATACGCAGTATTTT CASSLAGKSADTQYF
TRBJ1-3 TRBV5-1 many TRBD1 TGCGCCAGCAGCCACGGGACAGACTCTGGAAACACCATATATTTT CASSHGTDSGNTIYF
TRBJ1-3 TRBV6-5 . . TGTGCCAGCCAGGGAGGGCCTGGAAACACCATATATTTT CASQGGPGNTIYF
TRBJ2-7 TRBV15 few TRBD1 TGTGCCACCACTTCGGACAGGGGGCGATACGAGCAGTACTTC CATTSDRGRYEQYF
TRBJ2-1 TRBV5-1 many TRBD1 TGCGCCAGCAGCACGGACAGGGGTATAGGTGGCCATGAGCAGTTCTTC CASSTDRGIGGHEQFF
TRBJ2-1 TRBV29-1 many TRBD1 TGCAGCGTTGAAGATCCAGGACAGGGAGACAATGAGCAGTTCTTC CSVEDPGQGDNEQFF